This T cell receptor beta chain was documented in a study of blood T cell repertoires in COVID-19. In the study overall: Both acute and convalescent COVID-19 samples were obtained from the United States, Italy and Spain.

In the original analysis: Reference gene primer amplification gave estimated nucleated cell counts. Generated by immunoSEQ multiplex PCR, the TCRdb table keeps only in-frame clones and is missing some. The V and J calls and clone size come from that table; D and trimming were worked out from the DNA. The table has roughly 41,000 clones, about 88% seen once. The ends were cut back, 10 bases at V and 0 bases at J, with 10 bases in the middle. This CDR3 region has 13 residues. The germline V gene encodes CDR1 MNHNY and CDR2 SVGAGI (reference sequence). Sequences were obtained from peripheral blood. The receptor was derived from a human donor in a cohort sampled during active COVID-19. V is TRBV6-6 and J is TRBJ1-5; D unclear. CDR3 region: CATQEGSNQPQHF. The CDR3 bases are TGTGCCACCCAGGAAGGTAGCAATCAGCCCCAGCATTTT.